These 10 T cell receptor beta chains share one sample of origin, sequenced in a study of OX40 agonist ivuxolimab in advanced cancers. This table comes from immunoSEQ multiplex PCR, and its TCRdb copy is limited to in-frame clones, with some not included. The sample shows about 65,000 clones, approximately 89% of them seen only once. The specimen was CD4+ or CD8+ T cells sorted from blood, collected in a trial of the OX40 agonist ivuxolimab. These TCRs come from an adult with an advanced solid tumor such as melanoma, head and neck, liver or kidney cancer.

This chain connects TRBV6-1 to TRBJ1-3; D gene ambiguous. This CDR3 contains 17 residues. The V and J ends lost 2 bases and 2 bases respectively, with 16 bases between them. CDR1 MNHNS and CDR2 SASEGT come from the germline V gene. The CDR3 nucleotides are TGTGCCAGCAGTGAACGGTTGGCAGGTATGACTGGAAACACCATATATTTT. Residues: CASSERLAGMTGNTIYF.

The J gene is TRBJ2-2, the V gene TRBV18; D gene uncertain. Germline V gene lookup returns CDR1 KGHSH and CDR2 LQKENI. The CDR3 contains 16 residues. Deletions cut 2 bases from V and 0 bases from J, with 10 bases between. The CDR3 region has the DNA TGTGCCAGCTCACCAGGAAAACAAGCGAACACCGGGGAGCTGTTTTTT. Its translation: CASSPGKQANTGELFF.

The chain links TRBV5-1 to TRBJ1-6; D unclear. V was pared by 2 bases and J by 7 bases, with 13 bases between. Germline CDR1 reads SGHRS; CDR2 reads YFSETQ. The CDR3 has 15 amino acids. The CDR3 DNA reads TGCGCCAGCAGCTTCGGGCCGGTGGAGAATTCACCCCTCCACTTT. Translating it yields CASSFGPVENSPLHF.

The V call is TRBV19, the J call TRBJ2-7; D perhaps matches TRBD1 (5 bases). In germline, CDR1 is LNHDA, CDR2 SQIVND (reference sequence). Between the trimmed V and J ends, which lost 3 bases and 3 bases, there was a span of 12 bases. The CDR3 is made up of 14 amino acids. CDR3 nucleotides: TGTGCCAGTAGTATTGAGTCAGGGAACTACGAGCAGTACTTC. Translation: CASSIESGNYEQYF.

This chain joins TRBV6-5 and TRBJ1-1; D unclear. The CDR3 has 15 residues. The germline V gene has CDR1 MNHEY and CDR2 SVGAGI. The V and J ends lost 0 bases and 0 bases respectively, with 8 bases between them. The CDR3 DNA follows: TGTGCCAGCAGTTACTCAGGTGAGCTGAACACTGAAGCTTTCTTT. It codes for CASSYSGELNTEAFF.

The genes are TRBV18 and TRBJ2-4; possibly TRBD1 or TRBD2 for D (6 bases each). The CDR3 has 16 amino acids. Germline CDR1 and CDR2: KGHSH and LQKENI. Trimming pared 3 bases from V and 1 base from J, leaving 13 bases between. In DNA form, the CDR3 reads TGTGCCAGCTCACCTGGGGGGCTGGGGGCCAAAAACATTCAGTACTTC. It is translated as CASSPGGLGAKNIQYF.

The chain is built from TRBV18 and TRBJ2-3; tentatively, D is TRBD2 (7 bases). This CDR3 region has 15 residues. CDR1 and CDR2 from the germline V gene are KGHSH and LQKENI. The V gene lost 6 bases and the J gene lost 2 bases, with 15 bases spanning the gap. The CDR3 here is CASSFGGTPTDTQYF. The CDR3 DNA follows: TGTGCCAGCTCGTTCGGGGGGACACCCACAGATACGCAGTATTTT. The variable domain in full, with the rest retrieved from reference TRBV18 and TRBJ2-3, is NAGVMQNPRHLVRRRGQEARLRCSPMKGHSHVYWYRQLPEEGLKFMVYLQKENIIDESGMPKERFSAEFPKEGPSILRIQQVVRGDSAAYFCASSFGGTPTDTQYFGPGTRLTVL.

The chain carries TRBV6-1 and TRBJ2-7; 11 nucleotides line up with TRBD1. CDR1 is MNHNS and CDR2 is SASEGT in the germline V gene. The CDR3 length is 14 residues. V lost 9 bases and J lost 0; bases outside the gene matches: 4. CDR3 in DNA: TGTGCCAGTAGGGACAGGGGGTACTCCTACGAGCAGTACTTC. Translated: CASRDRGYSYEQYF.

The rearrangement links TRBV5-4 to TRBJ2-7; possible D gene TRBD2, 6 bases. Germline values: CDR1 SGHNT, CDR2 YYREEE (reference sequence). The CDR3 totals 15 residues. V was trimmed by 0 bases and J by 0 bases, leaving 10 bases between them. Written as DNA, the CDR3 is TGTGCCAGCAGCTTGGTTGGTAGCGGCTCCTACGAGCAGTACTTC. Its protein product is CASSLVGSGSYEQYF.

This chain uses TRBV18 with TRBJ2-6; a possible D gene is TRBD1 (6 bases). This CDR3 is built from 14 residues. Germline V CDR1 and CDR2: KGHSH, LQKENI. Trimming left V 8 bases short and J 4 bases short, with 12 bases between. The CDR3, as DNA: TGTGCCAGCCAACAGGGTTCCGGGGCCAACGTCCTGACTTTC. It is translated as CASQQGSGANVLTF. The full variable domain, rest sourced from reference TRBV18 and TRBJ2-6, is NAGVMQNPRHLVRRRGQEARLRCSPMKGHSHVYWYRQLPEEGLKFMVYLQKENIIDESGMPKERFSAEFPKEGPSILRIQQVVRGDSAAYFCASQQGSGANVLTFGAGSRLTVL.